These 12 T cell receptor beta chains were sequenced from one sample in a study of molecular identifiers for immune sequencing clone quantification. Using its own MiXCR run on the PCR reads, TCRdb lists one record per CDR3 protein. Among approximately 590,000 distinct CDR3 sequences listed, 25% were seen once. Sequenced sample: naive CD8+ T cells from blood, with Jurkat cell RNA spiked in. Regarding subset: FACS-sorted CD8+CD4-CCR7+CD45RA+ naive T cells. The receptors here all came from a human donor in good health. Some libraries in this study had Jurkat cell RNA spiked in.

The J gene is TRBJ1-5, the V gene TRBV4-1; TRBD1 matches at 8 bases. The CDR3 totals 14 residues. Unmatched junction bases numbered 4, after V lost 2 bases and J lost 7 bases. CDR1 is MGHRA, CDR2 YSYEKL, per germline. The CDR3 DNA is TGCGCCAGCAGCCAACAGACAGGGGTCCAGCCCCAGCATTTT. Translated, it gives CASSQQTGVQPQHF.

This clonotype was seen only a few times. CDR3 sequence (DNA): TGTGCCACTTCAGACCACATGAACACTGAAGCTTTCTTT. Its translation is CATSDHMNTEAFF. This chain connects TRBV19 to TRBJ1-1; the D is unclear. Trimming took off 10 bases at V and 0 bases at J, with 12 bases between the two ends. The CDR3 totals 13 residues. Germline CDR1 reads LNHDA; CDR2 reads SQIVND (reference sequence).

A few counts support this clonotype. The V call is TRBV19, the J call TRBJ2-7, with D perhaps matching TRBD2 (6 bases). Germline assignment: CDR1 LNHDA and CDR2 SQIVND (reference sequence). Deletions cut 5 bases from V and 2 bases from J, with 19 bases between. This CDR3 spans 16 amino acids. CDR3 nucleotide sequence: TGTGCCAGTAGTGGGGACGGCGGAGGGGATACCTACGAGCAGTACTTC. Translating it yields CASSGDGGGDTYEQYF.

This clonotype was seen only a few times. This rearrangement joins TRBV28 to TRBJ2-3; weak D call: TRBD1 (6 bases). V was clipped by 4 bases and J by 0 bases, with 14 bases between them. The germline gives CDR1 MDHEN, CDR2 SYDVKM. The CDR3 covers 16 residues. The CDR3 protein is CASSWTAETSTDTQYF. The CDR3 DNA sequence: TGTGCCAGCAGTTGGACAGCCGAAACTAGCACAGATACGCAGTATTTT.

The chain couples TRBV11-3 to TRBJ2-2; unclear D gene. The V and J ends lost 0 bases and 3 bases respectively, with 11 bases between them. CDR3 length: 16 amino acids. The germline V gene has CDR1 SGHNT and CDR2 YENEEA. The CDR3 spells CASSLDFQADTGELFF. In DNA form, the CDR3 reads TGTGCCAGCAGCTTAGATTTTCAGGCCGACACCGGGGAGCTGTTTTTT.

This clonotype appeared a few times. The chain combines TRBV5-1 with TRBJ2-3; weak D call: TRBD1 (5 bases). Germline V gene lookup returns CDR1 SGHRS and CDR2 YFSETQ. The V and J ends lost 4 bases and 1 base respectively, with 19 bases between them. The CDR3 sequence is 17 residues long. CDR3 region: CASSEEDRTPGTDTQYF. The CDR3 DNA reads TGCGCCAGCAGCGAGGAAGACAGAACCCCAGGCACAGATACGCAGTATTTT.

There are a few counts of this clonotype. The chain recombines TRBV24-1 with TRBJ2-3, with D unresolved. The CDR3 is 15 residues long. Deletions cut 1 base from V and 0 bases from J, with 7 bases between. Germline CDR1 and CDR2: KGHDR and SFDVKD. The CDR3 DNA reads as TGTGCCACCAGTGATTTTGCCCATAGCACAGATACGCAGTATTTT. Its translation: CATSDFAHSTDTQYF.

Only a few counts were recorded for this clonotype. This chain connects TRBV12-3 or TRBV12-4 to TRBJ1-2; tentative D call: TRBD1 (5 bases). The CDR3 sequence is 14 residues long. V was cut by 1 base and J by 4 bases, with 10 bases left in between. The CDR3 bases are TGTGCCAGCAGTTTAGGCATAGGGGCCTATGGCTACACCTTC. Translated: CASSLGIGAYGYTF.

This sequence joins TRBV20-1 and TRBJ2-7, with 9 bases aligning to TRBD2. V dropped 2 bases and J dropped 2; count of bases not matched to a gene: 4. The CDR3 has 14 residues. Germline V gene data show CDR1 as DFQATT and CDR2 as SNEGSKA (reference sequence). CDR3 sequence (DNA): TGCAGTGCTAGAACAGCGGGAGGCCCCTACGAGCAGTACTTC. Protein: CSARTAGGPYEQYF.

The chain combines TRBV6-5 with TRBJ2-5; 9 nucleotides agree with TRBD1. This CDR3 has 15 amino acids. V shed 0 bases and J 5 bases; nucleotides not matched to a gene: 4. Per the germline V gene, CDR1 is MNHEY and CDR2 is SVGAGI. CDR3 DNA: TGTGCCAGCAGTTACTCCGGGACAGGGCGGGAGACCCAGTACTTC. This encodes CASSYSGTGRETQYF.

This clonotype was seen at least ten times. The CDR3 loop reads CASSLSGGPLYWEQFF. DNA of the CDR3: TGTGCCAGCAGTTTATCGGGCGGACCCCTCTACTGGGAGCAGTTCTTC. The rearrangement joins TRBV28 to TRBJ2-1, with D uncertain. This CDR3 spans 16 amino acids. CDR1 and CDR2 from the germline V gene are MDHEN and SYDVKM. V shed 1 base and J shed 10 bases, with 20 bases lying between them.

At least ten counts were recorded for this clonotype. The chain links TRBV19 to TRBJ2-3; D is unclear. With 4 bases removed from V and 3 bases from J, the gap between germline ends came to 11 bases. The length of the CDR3 is 14 residues. Germline assignment: CDR1 LNHDA and CDR2 SQIVND (reference sequence). The CDR3: CASSTLHGTDTQYF. The CDR3 nucleotides are TGTGCCAGTAGTACCCTCCATGGAACAGATACGCAGTATTTT.